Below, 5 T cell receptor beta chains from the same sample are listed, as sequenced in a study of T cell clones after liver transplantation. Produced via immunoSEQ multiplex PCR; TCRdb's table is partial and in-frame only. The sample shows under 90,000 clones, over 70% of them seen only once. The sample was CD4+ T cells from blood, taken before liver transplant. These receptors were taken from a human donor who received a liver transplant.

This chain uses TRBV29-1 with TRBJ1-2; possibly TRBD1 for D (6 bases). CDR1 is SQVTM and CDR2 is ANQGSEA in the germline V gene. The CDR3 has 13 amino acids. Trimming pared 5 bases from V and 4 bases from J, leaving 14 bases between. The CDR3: CSVNEGQSYGYTF. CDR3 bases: TGCAGCGTTAACGAAGGACAGAGCTATGGCTACACCTTC.

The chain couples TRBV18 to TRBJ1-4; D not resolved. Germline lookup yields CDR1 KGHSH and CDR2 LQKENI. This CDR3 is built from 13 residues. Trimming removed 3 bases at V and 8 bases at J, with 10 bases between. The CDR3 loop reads CASSPQKLEKLFF. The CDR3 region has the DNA TGTGCCAGCTCACCCCAAAAATTAGAAAAACTGTTTTTT.

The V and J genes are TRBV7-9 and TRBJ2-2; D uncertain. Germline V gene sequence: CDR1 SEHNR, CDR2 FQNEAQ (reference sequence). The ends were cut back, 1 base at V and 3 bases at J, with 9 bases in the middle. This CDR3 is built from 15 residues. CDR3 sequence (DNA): TGTGCCAGCAGCTTAGGGGGTTCGCACACCGGGGAGCTGTTTTTT. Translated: CASSLGGSHTGELFF.

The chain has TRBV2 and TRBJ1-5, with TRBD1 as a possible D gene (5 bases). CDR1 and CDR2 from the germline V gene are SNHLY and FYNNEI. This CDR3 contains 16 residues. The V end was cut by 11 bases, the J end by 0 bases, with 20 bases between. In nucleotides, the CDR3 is TGTGCCGGCTCTCGGGGGGGGATTTCTAGCAATCAGCCCCAGCATTTT. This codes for CAGSRGGISSNQPQHF.

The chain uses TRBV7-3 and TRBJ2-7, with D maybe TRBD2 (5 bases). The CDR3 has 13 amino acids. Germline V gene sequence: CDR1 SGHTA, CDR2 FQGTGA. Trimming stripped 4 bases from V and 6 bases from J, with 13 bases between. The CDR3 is CASSSGLRGEQYF. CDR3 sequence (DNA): TGTGCCAGCAGCTCCGGGTTACGGGGCGAGCAGTACTTC.